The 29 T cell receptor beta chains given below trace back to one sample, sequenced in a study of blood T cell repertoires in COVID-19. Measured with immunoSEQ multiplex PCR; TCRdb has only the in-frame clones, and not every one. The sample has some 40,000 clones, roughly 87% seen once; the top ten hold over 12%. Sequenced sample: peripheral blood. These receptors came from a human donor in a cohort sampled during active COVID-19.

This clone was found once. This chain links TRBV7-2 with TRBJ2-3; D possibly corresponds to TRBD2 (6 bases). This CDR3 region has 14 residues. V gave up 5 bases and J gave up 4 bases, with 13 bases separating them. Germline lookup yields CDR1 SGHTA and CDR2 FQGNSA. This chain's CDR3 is CASSKLALADTQYF. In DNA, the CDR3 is TGTGCCAGCAGCAAGCTAGCGTTAGCAGATACGCAGTATTTT.

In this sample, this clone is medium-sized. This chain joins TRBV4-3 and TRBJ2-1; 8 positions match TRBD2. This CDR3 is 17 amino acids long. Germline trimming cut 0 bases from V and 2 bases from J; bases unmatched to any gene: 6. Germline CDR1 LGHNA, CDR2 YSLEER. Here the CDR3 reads CASSQDRSGSAYNEQFF. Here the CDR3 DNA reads TGCGCCAGCAGCCAAGATCGAAGCGGGAGCGCCTACAATGAGCAGTTCTTC.

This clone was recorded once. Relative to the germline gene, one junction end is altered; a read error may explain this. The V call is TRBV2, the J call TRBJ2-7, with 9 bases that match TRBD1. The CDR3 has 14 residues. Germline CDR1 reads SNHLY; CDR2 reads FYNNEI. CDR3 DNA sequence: TGTGCCAGCACTGAATGGGACAGGGTTTACGAGCAGTACTTC. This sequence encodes CASTEWDRVYEQYF.

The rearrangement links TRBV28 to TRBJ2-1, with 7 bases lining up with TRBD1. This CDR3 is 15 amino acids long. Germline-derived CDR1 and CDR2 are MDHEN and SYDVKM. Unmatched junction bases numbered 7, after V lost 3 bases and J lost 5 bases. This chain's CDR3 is CASSFPGQFNNEQFF. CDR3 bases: TGTGCCAGCAGTTTCCCGGGACAGTTTAACAATGAGCAGTTCTTC.

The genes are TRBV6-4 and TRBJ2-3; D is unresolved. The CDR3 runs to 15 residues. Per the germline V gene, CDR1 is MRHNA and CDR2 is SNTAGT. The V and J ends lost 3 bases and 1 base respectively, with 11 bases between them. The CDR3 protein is CASSENGFRTDTQYF. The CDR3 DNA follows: TGTGCCAGCAGTGAGAACGGTTTTCGCACAGATACGCAGTATTTT.

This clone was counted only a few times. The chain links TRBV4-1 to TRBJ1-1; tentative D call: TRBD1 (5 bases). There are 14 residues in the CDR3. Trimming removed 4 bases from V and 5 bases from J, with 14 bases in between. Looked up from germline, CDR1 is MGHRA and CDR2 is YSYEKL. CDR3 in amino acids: CASSPQAGRTEAFF. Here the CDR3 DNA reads TGCGCCAGCAGCCCCCAGGCGGGGCGTACTGAAGCTTTCTTT.

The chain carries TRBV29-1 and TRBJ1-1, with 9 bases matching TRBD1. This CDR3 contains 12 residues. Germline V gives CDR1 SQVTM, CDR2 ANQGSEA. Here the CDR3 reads CSAGQGNTEAFF. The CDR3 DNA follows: TGCAGTGCGGGACAGGGGAACACTGAAGCTTTCTTT.

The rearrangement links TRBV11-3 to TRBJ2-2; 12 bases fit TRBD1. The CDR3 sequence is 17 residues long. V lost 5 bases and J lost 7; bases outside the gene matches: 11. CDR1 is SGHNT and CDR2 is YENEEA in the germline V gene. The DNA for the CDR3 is TGTGCCAGCAGCCCCTCCTGGGACAGGGGGCGAGGCGGGGAGCTGTTTTTT. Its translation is CASSPSWDRGRGGELFF. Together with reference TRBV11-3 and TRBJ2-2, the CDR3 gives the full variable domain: EAGVVQSPRYKIIEKKQPVAFWCNPISGHNTLYWYLQNLGQGPELLIRYENEEAVDDSQLPKDRFSAERLKGVDSTLKIQPAELGDSAVYLCASSPSWDRGRGGELFFGEGSRLTVL.

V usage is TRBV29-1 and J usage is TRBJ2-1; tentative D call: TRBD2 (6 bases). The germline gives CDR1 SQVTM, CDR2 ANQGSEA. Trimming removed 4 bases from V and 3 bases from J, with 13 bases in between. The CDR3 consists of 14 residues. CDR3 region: CSVGVGRFYNEQFF. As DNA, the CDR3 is TGCAGCGTTGGGGTCGGGAGATTCTACAATGAGCAGTTCTTC.

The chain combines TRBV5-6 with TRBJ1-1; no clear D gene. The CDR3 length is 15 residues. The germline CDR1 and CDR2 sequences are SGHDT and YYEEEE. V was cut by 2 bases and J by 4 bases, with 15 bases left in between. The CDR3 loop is CASSFGPGTGTEAFF. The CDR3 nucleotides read TGTGCCAGCAGCTTTGGTCCGGGTACGGGCACTGAAGCTTTCTTT.

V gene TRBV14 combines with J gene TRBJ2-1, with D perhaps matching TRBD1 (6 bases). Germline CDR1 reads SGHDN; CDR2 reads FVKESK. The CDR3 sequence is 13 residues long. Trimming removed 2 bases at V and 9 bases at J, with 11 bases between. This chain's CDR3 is CASSQSQGTEQFF. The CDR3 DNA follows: TGTGCCAGCAGCCAATCCCAGGGGACTGAGCAGTTCTTC.

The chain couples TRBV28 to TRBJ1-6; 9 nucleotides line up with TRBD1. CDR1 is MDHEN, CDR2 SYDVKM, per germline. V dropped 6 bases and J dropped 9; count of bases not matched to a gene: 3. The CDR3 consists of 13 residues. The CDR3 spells CASSWTGVSPLHF. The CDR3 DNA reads TGTGCCAGCAGCTGGACAGGGGTTTCACCCCTCCACTTT.

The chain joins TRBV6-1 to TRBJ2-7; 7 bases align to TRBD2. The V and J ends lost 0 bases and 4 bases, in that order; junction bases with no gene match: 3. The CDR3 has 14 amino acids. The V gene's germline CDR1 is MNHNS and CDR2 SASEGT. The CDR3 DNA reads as TGTGCCAGCAGTGAAGCGGGGACTATTTACGAGCAGTACTTC. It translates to CASSEAGTIYEQYF.

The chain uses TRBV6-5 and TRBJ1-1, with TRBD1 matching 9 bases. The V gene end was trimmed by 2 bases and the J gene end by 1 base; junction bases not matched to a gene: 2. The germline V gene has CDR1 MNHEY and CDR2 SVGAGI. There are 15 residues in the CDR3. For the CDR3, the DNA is TGTGCCAGCAGTTACGGGGACAGGGCGAACACTGAAGCTTTCTTT. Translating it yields CASSYGDRANTEAFF.

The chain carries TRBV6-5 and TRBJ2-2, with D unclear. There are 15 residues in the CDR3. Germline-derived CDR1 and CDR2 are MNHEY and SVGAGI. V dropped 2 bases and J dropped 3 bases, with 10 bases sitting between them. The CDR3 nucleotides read TGTGCCAGCAGTTACGGCCATCAGGACACCGGGGAGCTGTTTTTT. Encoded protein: CASSYGHQDTGELFF.

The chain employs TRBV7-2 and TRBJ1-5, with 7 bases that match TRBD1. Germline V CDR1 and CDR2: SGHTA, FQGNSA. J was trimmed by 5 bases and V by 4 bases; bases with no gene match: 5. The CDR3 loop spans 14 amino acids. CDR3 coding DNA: TGTGCCAGCAGCTCCCGACAGGGAGATCAGCCCCAGCATTTT. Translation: CASSSRQGDQPQHF.

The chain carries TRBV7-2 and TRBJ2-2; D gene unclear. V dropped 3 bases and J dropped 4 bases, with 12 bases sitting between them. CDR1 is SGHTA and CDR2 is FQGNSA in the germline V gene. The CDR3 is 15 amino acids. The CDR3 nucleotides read TGTGCCAGCAGCTTCCTCCTAGATTCCACCGGGGAGCTGTTTTTT. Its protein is CASSFLLDSTGELFF.

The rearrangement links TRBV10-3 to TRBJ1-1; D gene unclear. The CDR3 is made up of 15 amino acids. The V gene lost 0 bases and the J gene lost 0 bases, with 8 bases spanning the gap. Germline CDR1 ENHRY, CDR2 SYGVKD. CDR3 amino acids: CAISESPGMNTEAFF. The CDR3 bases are TGTGCCATCAGTGAGTCGCCAGGTATGAACACTGAAGCTTTCTTT.

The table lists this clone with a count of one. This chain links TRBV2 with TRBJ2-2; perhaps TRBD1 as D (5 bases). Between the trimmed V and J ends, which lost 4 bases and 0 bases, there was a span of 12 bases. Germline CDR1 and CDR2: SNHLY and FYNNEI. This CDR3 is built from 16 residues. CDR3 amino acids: CASSVRGGANTGELFF. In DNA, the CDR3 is TGTGCCAGCAGTGTAAGGGGCGGTGCGAACACCGGGGAGCTGTTTTTT.

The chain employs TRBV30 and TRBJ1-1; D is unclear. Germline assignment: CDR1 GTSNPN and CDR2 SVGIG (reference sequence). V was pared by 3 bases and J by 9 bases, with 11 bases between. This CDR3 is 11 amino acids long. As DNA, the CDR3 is TGTGCCTGGAGGCGGGTGGGTAAAGCTTTCTTT. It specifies CAWRRVGKAFF. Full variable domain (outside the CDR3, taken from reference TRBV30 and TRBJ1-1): SQTIHQWPATLVQPVGSPLSLECTVEGTSNPNLYWYRQAAGRGLQLLFYSVGIGQISSEVPQNLSASRPQDRQFILSSKKLLLSDSGFYLCAWRRVGKAFFGQGTRLTVV.

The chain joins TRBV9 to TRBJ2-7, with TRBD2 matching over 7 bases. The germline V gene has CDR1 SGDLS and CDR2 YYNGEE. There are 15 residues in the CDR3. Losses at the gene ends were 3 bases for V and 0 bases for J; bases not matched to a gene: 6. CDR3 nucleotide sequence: TGTGCCAGCAGCGAAGGACTAGTCCGCTCCTACGAGCAGTACTTC. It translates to CASSEGLVRSYEQYF.

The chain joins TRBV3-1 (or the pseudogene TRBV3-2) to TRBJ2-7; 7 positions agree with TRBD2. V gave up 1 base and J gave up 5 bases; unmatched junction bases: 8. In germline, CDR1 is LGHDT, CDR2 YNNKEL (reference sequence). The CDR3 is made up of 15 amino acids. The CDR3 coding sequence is TGTGCCAGCAGCCAAGTAGGCGGGAGCGTCCACGAGCAGTACTTC. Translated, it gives CASSQVGGSVHEQYF.

The CDR3 nucleotides read TGCGCCAGCAGCTTGGCTCTAGGGGGCTACAATGAGCAGTTCTTC. Amino acids: CASSLALGGYNEQFF. This chain connects TRBV5-1 to TRBJ2-1; D is perhaps TRBD1 (6 bases). The V end lost 0 bases, the J end lost 3 bases, and 10 bases lay between the germline ends. The germline V gene encodes CDR1 SGHRS and CDR2 YFSETQ. This CDR3 has 15 amino acids.

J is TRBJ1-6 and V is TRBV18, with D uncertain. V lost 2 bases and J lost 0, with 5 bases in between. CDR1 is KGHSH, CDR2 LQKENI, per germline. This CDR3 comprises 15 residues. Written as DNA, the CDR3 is TGTGCCAGCTCACCAGGGCGCTCCTATAATTCACCCCTCCACTTT. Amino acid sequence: CASSPGRSYNSPLHF.

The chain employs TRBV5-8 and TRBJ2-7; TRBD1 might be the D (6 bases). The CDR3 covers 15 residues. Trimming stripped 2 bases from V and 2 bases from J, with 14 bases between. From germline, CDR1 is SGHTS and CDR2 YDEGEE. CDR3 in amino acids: CASSFRFTGTYEQYF. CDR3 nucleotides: TGTGCCAGCAGCTTTCGTTTTACAGGGACCTACGAGCAGTACTTC. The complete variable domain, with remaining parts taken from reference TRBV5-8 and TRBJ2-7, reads EAGVTQSPTHLIKTRGQQATLRCSPISGHTSVYWYQQALGLGLQFLLWYDEGEERNRGNFPPRFSGRQFPNYSSELNVNALELEDSALYLCASSFRFTGTYEQYFGPGTRLTVT.

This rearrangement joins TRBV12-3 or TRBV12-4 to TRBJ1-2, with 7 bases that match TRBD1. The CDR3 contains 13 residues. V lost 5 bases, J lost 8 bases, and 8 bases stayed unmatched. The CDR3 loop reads CASSKTGFYGYTF. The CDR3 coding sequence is TGTGCCAGCAGTAAGACAGGGTTTTACGGCTACACCTTC.

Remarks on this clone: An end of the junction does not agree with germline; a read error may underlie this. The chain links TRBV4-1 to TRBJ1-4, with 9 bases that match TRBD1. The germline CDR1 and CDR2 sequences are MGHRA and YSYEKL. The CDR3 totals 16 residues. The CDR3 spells CASSQDTGTGNVKLFF. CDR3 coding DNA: TGCGCCAGCAGCCAAGACACCGGGACAGGGAATGTAAAACTGTTTTTT.

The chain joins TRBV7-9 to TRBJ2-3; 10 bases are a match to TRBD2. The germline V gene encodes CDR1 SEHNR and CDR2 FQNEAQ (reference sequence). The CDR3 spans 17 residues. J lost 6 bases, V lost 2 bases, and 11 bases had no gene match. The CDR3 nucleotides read TGTGCCAGCAGCTTAAAAACTAGCGGGAACCTGGAGGATACGCAGTATTTT. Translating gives CASSLKTSGNLEDTQYF.

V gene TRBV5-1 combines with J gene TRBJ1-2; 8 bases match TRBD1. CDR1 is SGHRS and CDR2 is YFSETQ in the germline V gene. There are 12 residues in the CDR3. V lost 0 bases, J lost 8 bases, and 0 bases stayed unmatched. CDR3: CASSLAGGGYTF. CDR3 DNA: TGCGCCAGCAGCTTGGCAGGGGGCGGCTACACCTTC.